This T cell receptor beta chain appears in the sequencing data of a study of blood T cells in healthy people across ages. PCR was performed a second time for 7 to 11 cycles using a sample-barcoded 5' primer and a J-beta primer mix. One entry per CDR3 protein, called by TCRdb with MiXCR from the 5' RACE reads. There are 1.5 million to 2 million distinct CDR3 sequences in the sample; 25% to 30% occur only once, and around 7.7% lies in the top ten. The germline V gene encodes CDR1 SNHLY and CDR2 FYNNEI. The V gene lost 7 bases and the J gene lost 0 bases, with 18 bases spanning the gap. The CDR3 sequence is 16 residues long.

Input material: blood. The sequence was obtained from a young woman in good health. The gene calls are TRBV2 and TRBJ1-1, with TRBD1 as a possible D gene (5 bases). This CDR3 reads CASILRDSNMNTEAFF. The CDR3 DNA reads TGTGCCAGCATCTTAAGAGACAGCAACATGAACACTGAAGCTTTCTTT.